This T cell receptor beta chain was identified in a study of OX40 agonist ivuxolimab in advanced cancers. Study information: Prior anti-PD-1, anti-PD-L1 or anti-CTLA-4 therapy was allowed; approximately 40% had some. Two cutaneous melanoma patients and one hepatocellular carcinoma patient, three in all, had partial responses.

Of note for this clone: Antigen: not known.

Germline V CDR1 and CDR2: SGHRS, YFSETQ. J gave up 7 bases and V 1 base, and 7 bases lay outside the gene matches. The CDR3 sequence is 15 residues long. Measured with immunoSEQ multiplex PCR; TCRdb has only the in-frame clones, and not every one. The sample has about 89,000 clones, under 95% seen once. Study results and caveats: Some nonresponders also had low normalized T-cell clonal expansion. Determination of antigen specificity was not performed for the expanded peripheral T cells.

This chain joins TRBV5-1 and TRBJ2-1, with 8 bases lining up with TRBD2. The specimen was CD4+ or CD8+ T cells sorted from blood, collected in a trial of the OX40 agonist ivuxolimab. The sequence was collected from an adult with an advanced solid tumor such as melanoma, head and neck, liver or kidney cancer. CDR3 in DNA: TGCGCCAGCAGCTTGATGGCGGGAGGAAGTAATGAGCAGTTCTTC. Translating gives CASSLMAGGSNEQFF.